This T cell receptor beta chain was found in a study of T cell responses to AZD1222 COVID-19 vaccine. Study as a whole: Second-dose intervals of approximately 4 or approximately 12 weeks were pooled.

Measured with immunoSEQ multiplex PCR; TCRdb has only the in-frame clones, and not every one. Found here are approximately 260,000 clones, just over 90% of them singletons; the top ten hold around 0.57%. Overall study findings and caveats: Baseline seropositivity occurred in only a handful of AZD1222 recipients. Females outnumbered males among donors, who were mostly white British; clonal diversity was possibly underestimated.

The CDR3 has 12 residues. With 7 bases removed from V and 5 bases from J, the gap between germline ends came to 12 bases. Germline V lookup: CDR1 MNHEY, CDR2 SVGAGI. Regarding this clone: The target antigen is unknown.

The origin of this receptor is an adult in good health. The specimen was peripheral blood, collected on day 0 of AZD1222 vaccination. The rearrangement uses TRBV6-5 and TRBJ2-7, with D perhaps TRBD1 (5 bases). The CDR3 reads CASKAQGDEQYF. CDR3 nucleotides: TGTGCCAGCAAGGCCCAAGGGGACGAGCAGTACTTC.